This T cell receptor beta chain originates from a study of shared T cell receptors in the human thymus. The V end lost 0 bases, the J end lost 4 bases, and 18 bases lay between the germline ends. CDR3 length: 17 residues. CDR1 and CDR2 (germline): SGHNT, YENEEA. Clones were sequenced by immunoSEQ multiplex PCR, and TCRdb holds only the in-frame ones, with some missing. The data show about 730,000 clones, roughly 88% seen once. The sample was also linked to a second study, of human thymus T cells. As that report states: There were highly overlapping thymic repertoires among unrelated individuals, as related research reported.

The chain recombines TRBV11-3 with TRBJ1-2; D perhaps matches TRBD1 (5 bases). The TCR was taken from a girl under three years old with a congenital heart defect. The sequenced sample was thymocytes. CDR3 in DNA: TGTGCCAGCAGCTTAGATCGGGGGGAGGGGAAGGGCTATGGCTACACCTTC. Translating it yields CASSLDRGEGKGYGYTF.